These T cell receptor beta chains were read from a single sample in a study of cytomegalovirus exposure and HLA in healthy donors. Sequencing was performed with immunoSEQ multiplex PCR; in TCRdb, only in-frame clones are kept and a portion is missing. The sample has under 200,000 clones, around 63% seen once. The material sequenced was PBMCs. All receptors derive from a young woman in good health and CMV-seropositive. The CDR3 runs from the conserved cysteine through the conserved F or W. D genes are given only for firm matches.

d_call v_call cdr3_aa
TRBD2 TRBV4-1 CASSHFLAGGENIQYF
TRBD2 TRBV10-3 CAIRGTSGGVVETQYF
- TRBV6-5 CASSYSMDTGYGYTF
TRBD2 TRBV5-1 CASSLAPGGQETQYF
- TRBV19 CASSIDVNGNYEQYF
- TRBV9 CASSVATTANQPQHF
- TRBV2 CASSGRATGSGNTIYF
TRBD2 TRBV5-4 CASSLGGASYEQYF
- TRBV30 CAWRAPGTGELFF
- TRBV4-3 CASSQGQGAGAPYGYTF
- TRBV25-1 CASSEPPDYSGYNSPLHF
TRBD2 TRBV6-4 CANIDFSGSGRKGDTQYF
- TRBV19 CASSPRRNSYEQYF
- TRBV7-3 CASSLTSGSTDTQYF
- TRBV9 CASSAPGNYEQYF
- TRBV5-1 CASSLDPGALPFF
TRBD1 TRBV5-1 CASRRGQGDLWETQYF
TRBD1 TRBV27 CASSLSRPGGATNEKLFF
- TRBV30 CASGRNTEAFF
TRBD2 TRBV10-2 CASRTGLAGVNEQFF
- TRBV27 CASSSQTGFGELFF
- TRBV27 CASRSIYAMNTEAFF
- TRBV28 CASSPWGQGTEAFF
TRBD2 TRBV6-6 CASSYGTSGETQYF
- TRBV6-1 CASSQQEQETQYF
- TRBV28 CASSPTTPLVREQYF
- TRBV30 CAVPQVLITEAFF
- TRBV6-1 CASSEVFVTAQDGYTF